The entry below describes one T cell receptor beta chain. Its antigen is still unknown. The source of the sample is a study of shared clonotypes between healthy human individuals. Across the whole study: The cohort had two women and three men, ages 18 to 49.

CDR3 length: 12 residues. CDR1 SGHTA and CDR2 FQGNSA come from the germline V gene. The germline V and J ends were trimmed by 0 bases and 5 bases, with 5 bases remaining between them. Study observations and caveats: An effect of sequencing depth on clonotype sharing among donors was expected. Sampling covered blood only; tissue repertoires likely differ.

Sequencing was performed with immunoSEQ multiplex PCR; in TCRdb, only in-frame clones are kept and a portion is missing. Of about 1 million clones in the sample, roughly 75% were seen once. What was sequenced was memory CD4+ T cells sorted from blood. The subset was: CD45RA-negative fraction. The TCR originated in a young man in good health. The chain has TRBV7-2 and TRBJ2-7; D remains unclear. The DNA of the CDR3 is TGTGCCAGCAGCTTAGCTTCCCACGAGCAGTACTTC. Encoded protein: CASSLASHEQYF.